This is a list of T cell receptor beta chains from one sample in a study of T cell clonotyping in hematopoietic cell transplantation. Using immunoSEQ multiplex PCR, the repertoire was profiled, and TCRdb retains in-frame clones only, with some absent. This repertoire shows about 17,000 clones, more than 70% found once; its top ten account for 4% to 4.5%. Sequenced material: PBMCs, taken 100 days after allogeneic stem cell transplant. These receptors all stem from a male patient aged 55 to 69 who had an allogeneic stem cell transplant from a related donor, so the T cells may come from the graft donor. Some clones in this sample may be carry-over from other donors' samples. CDR3s include the opening cysteine and the closing phenylalanine or tryptophan. A D gene is named only where the DNA matches it firmly. Clone size is not always given. Where it is, it says once, few, many or a class for expanded clones.

V: TRBV25-1
size: NA
D: NA
J: TRBJ1-1
DNA: TGTGCCAGCAGACCAAACGGGGGAGCCGGGGGGACTGAAGCTTTCTTT
CDR3: CASRPNGGAGGTEAFF

V: TRBV30
size: NA
D: TRBD2
J: TRBJ2-5
DNA: TGTGCCTCTGCTGAGGCGGGAGATGTCGAAGAGACCCAGTACTTC
CDR3: CASAEAGDVEETQYF

V: TRBV11-3
size: NA
D: NA
J: TRBJ2-2
DNA: TGTGCCAGCAGCTTAAATCTTGGGGGGGCGGACACCGGGGAGCTGTTTTTT
CDR3: CASSLNLGGADTGELFF

V: TRBV27
size: NA
D: TRBD1
J: TRBJ1-1
DNA: TGTGCCAGCAGTTTAGGGACAGGGGAAGAAGCTTTCTTT
CDR3: CASSLGTGEEAFF

V: TRBV11-3
size: few
D: NA
J: TRBJ1-4
DNA: TGTGCCAGCAGCTTAGGCAGGGAAGGTGAAAAACTGTTTTTT
CDR3: CASSLGREGEKLFF

V: TRBV5-8
size: NA
D: NA
J: TRBJ1-5
DNA: TGTGCCAGCAGCTTAGGACAGTTCAATCAGCCCCAGCATTTT
CDR3: CASSLGQFNQPQHF

V: TRBV30
size: NA
D: TRBD1
J: TRBJ1-1
DNA: TGTGCCTGGAGTGCGGACAGGGGGAACACTGAAGCTTTCTTT
CDR3: CAWSADRGNTEAFF

V: TRBV7-2
size: NA
D: NA
J: TRBJ1-5
DNA: TGTGCCAGCAGCTTCCGTAGTGGGCCGGATCAGCCCCAGCATTTT
CDR3: CASSFRSGPDQPQHF

V: TRBV14
size: NA
D: NA
J: TRBJ2-3
DNA: TGTGCCAGCAGCTTAAGCACAGCGGATACGCAGTATTTT
CDR3: CASSLSTADTQYF

V: TRBV7-2
size: few
D: NA
J: TRBJ1-6
DNA: TGTGCCAGCAGCTTCAGCGCTGGCTTCGGATCACCCCTCCACTTT
CDR3: CASSFSAGFGSPLHF

V: TRBV6-1
size: NA
D: NA
J: TRBJ1-5
DNA: TGTGCCAGCAGCCCAGTTCCGGATACCAATCAGCCCCAGCATTTT
CDR3: CASSPVPDTNQPQHF

V: TRBV15
size: NA
D: TRBD1
J: TRBJ1-1
DNA: TGTGCCACCCGACAGGGGGACACTGAAGCTTTCTTT
CDR3: CATRQGDTEAFF

V: TRBV7-9
size: NA
D: NA
J: TRBJ2-2
DNA: TGTGCCAGCAGCTTAGGACAGGTCAACACCGGGGAGCTGTTTTTT
CDR3: CASSLGQVNTGELFF

V: TRBV29-1
size: NA
D: TRBD1
J: TRBJ1-2
DNA: TGCAGCGTTGAGACCCGGGACAGGGAGGGCTACACCTTC
CDR3: CSVETRDREGYTF

V: TRBV7-2
size: NA
D: NA
J: TRBJ1-5
DNA: TGTGCCAGCAGCTTAGGTGACAGCCCCAATCAGCCCCAGCATTTT
CDR3: CASSLGDSPNQPQHF

V: TRBV9
size: NA
D: NA
J: TRBJ1-5
DNA: TGTGCCAGCAGCGGGCACGGTGGAAATCAGCCCCAGCATTTT
CDR3: CASSGHGGNQPQHF

V: TRBV6-5
size: NA
D: NA
J: TRBJ1-1
DNA: TGTGCCAGCAGCGACCCGAGGACCCCTGAAGCTTTCTTT
CDR3: CASSDPRTPEAFF

V: TRBV28
size: NA
D: NA
J: TRBJ1-4
DNA: TGTGCCAGCCACAGCGCAACTAATGAAAAACTGTTTTTT
CDR3: CASHSATNEKLFF

V: TRBV30
size: once
D: NA
J: TRBJ1-3
DNA: TGTGCCTGGAGTGAGGCGTGGGGTGGTACCATATATTTT
CDR3: CAWSEAWGGTIYF

V: TRBV18
size: NA
D: TRBD2
J: TRBJ2-7
DNA: TGTGCCAGCTCACAAGAAGGCGGGGGGAGGAACGAGCAGTACTTC
CDR3: CASSQEGGGRNEQYF

V: TRBV4-3
size: NA
D: NA
J: TRBJ2-7
DNA: TGCGCCAGCAGCCAAGATATTCTCTACGAGCAGTACTTC
CDR3: CASSQDILYEQYF

V: TRBV27
size: NA
D: NA
J: TRBJ1-2
DNA: TGTGCCAGCAGTTCAGTGACAGTTAACTATGGCTACACCTTC
CDR3: CASSSVTVNYGYTF

V: TRBV28
size: NA
D: NA
J: TRBJ1-1
DNA: TGTGCCGGAAAGGACGGGAACACTGAAGCTTTCTTT
CDR3: CAGKDGNTEAFF

V: TRBV28
size: NA
D: NA
J: TRBJ2-2
DNA: TGTGCCAGCAGACTGCCGGGGCCCGGGGAGCTGTTTTTT
CDR3: CASRLPGPGELFF

V: TRBV4-1
size: NA
D: TRBD1
J: TRBJ1-1
DNA: TGCGCCAGCAGCCACGATACAGGGGTGGGCATGAACACTGAAGCTTTCTTT
CDR3: CASSHDTGVGMNTEAFF

V: TRBV5-3
size: NA
D: NA
J: TRBJ1-1
DNA: TGTGCCAGAAGCGTTGGACAATCCGGGATGGCTGAAGCTTTCTTT
CDR3: CARSVGQSGMAEAFF

V: TRBV6-1
size: NA
D: NA
J: TRBJ1-1
DNA: TGTGCCAGCAGTGTTGATGGGGATGGGAGCACTGAAGCTTTCTTT
CDR3: CASSVDGDGSTEAFF

V: TRBV4-1
size: NA
D: NA
J: TRBJ2-2
DNA: TGCGCCAGCAGCCAAGAAGGAGGGGAGCTGTTTTTT
CDR3: CASSQEGGELFF

V: TRBV7-8
size: NA
D: NA
J: TRBJ2-7
DNA: TGTGCCAGCAGCCATCCCCAGGCAGGTGAGCAGTACTTC
CDR3: CASSHPQAGEQYF

V: TRBV4-3
size: NA
D: TRBD1
J: TRBJ2-3
DNA: TGCGCCAGCAGCGTAGGACAGGGTGGAGATACGCAGTATTTT
CDR3: CASSVGQGGDTQYF

V: TRBV5-6
size: NA
D: NA
J: TRBJ1-5
DNA: TGTGCCAGCAGCTCCTCCCGGGACACCAATCAGCCCCAGCATTTT
CDR3: CASSSSRDTNQPQHF

V: TRBV29-1
size: NA
D: TRBD2
J: TRBJ2-5
DNA: TGCAGCGTTGGGACTAGGGAGACCCAGTACTTC
CDR3: CSVGTRETQYF

V: TRBV29-1
size: NA
D: NA
J: TRBJ2-3
DNA: TGCAGCGTTAACAGGGCTGTTACAGATACGCAGTATTTT
CDR3: CSVNRAVTDTQYF

V: TRBV7-2
size: NA
D: NA
J: TRBJ1-6
DNA: TGTGCCAGCAGCCGTGTAGGGTCACCCCTCCACTTT
CDR3: CASSRVGSPLHF

V: TRBV2
size: NA
D: NA
J: TRBJ1-2
DNA: TGTGCCAGCACTGTATCCACAGAAAACTATGGCTACACCTTC
CDR3: CASTVSTENYGYTF

V: TRBV6-5
size: NA
D: NA
J: TRBJ1-1
DNA: TGTGCCAGCAGTTTAACAGGGTTGGTGAACACTGAAGCTTTCTTT
CDR3: CASSLTGLVNTEAFF

V: TRBV6-6
size: once
D: NA
J: TRBJ1-6
DNA: TGTGCCAGCAGTTACGGCGCGAGTAATTCACCCCTCCACTTT
CDR3: CASSYGASNSPLHF

V: TRBV11-3
size: NA
D: NA
J: TRBJ2-5
DNA: TGTGCCAGCAGCTTCCAAACGGGAATTGGGGAGACCCAGTACTTC
CDR3: CASSFQTGIGETQYF

V: TRBV14
size: NA
D: NA
J: TRBJ1-2
DNA: TGTGCCAGCAGCCGTGAGCAGGGAAACTATGGCTACACCTTC
CDR3: CASSREQGNYGYTF

V: TRBV19
size: NA
D: TRBD2
J: TRBJ2-1
DNA: TGTGCCAGTAGGGGTTTTACTAGCGGCCGTTACAATGAGCAGTTCTTC
CDR3: CASRGFTSGRYNEQFF

V: TRBV5-4
size: NA
D: NA
J: TRBJ1-1
DNA: TGTGCCAGCAGGAGGATGGACAGAATGAACACTGAAGCTTTCTTT
CDR3: CASRRMDRMNTEAFF

V: TRBV5-1
size: medium-sized
D: TRBD2
J: TRBJ2-7
DNA: TGCGCCAGCAGCTGGGGGGGTCAATACGAGCAGTACTTC
CDR3: CASSWGGQYEQYF

V: TRBV19
size: NA
D: NA
J: TRBJ1-1
DNA: TGTGCCAGTAGTATAGGGGAGGAAGCTTTCTTT
CDR3: CASSIGEEAFF

V: TRBV30
size: NA
D: NA
J: TRBJ1-5
DNA: TGTGCCTGGACCCTCCGGGGGGTAGGGCAGCCCCAGCATTTT
CDR3: CAWTLRGVGQPQHF

V: TRBV2
size: NA
D: NA
J: TRBJ2-5
DNA: TGTGCCAGCAACTGGGGAGGGCCGACAGGAGAGACCCAGTACTTC
CDR3: CASNWGGPTGETQYF

V: TRBV9
size: once
D: NA
J: TRBJ2-7
DNA: TGTGCCAGCAGCGTAGAACTAGGCGCCTACGAGCAGTACTTC
CDR3: CASSVELGAYEQYF

V: TRBV2
size: NA
D: NA
J: TRBJ2-5
DNA: TGTGCCAGCAGTGAAGAGAGATCAGGGAGAGAGACCCAGTACTTC
CDR3: CASSEERSGRETQYF

V: TRBV5-1
size: NA
D: NA
J: TRBJ1-2
DNA: TGCGCCAGCACGTCGACAGACTACTCCTATGGCTACACCTTC
CDR3: CASTSTDYSYGYTF

V: TRBV6-1
size: NA
D: NA
J: TRBJ2-5
DNA: TGTGCCGGGAGAATCTGGACCCAGTACTTC
CDR3: CAGRIWTQYF

V: TRBV5-4
size: NA
D: TRBD2
J: TRBJ2-7
DNA: TGTGCCAGCAGCTCCTCGACTAGCGGGGGGCCCTACGAGCAGTACTTC
CDR3: CASSSSTSGGPYEQYF

V: TRBV28
size: NA
D: TRBD1
J: TRBJ1-4
DNA: TGTGCCAGCAGTTCGGACAGGAGTTATGAAAAACTGTTTTTT
CDR3: CASSSDRSYEKLFF